The 4 T cell receptor beta chains in this list originate from one sample, sequenced in a study of shared T cell receptors in the human thymus. The method was immunoSEQ multiplex PCR; TCRdb's version includes in-frame clones alone and lacks a portion of them. The sample shows about 380,000 clones, about 95% of them seen only once. The sequenced sample consisted of thymocytes. These receptors all come from a human donor.

The V and J genes are TRBV6-5 and TRBJ1-5, with 9 nucleotides matching TRBD1. This CDR3 has 14 amino acids. Unmatched junction bases numbered 5, after V lost 6 bases and J lost 5 bases. The germline V gene has CDR1 MNHEY and CDR2 SVGAGI. The CDR3 reads CASSVQGADQPQHF. CDR3 DNA sequence: TGTGCCAGCAGCGTACAGGGGGCGGATCAGCCCCAGCATTTT.

The chain is built from TRBV5-6 and TRBJ1-3; D is undetermined. Per germline, CDR1 SGHDT and CDR2 YYEEEE. CDR3 length: 14 amino acids. Trimming removed 5 bases at V and 4 bases at J, with 13 bases between. The CDR3 nucleotides read TGTGCCAGCAGAGGCCCAAGCCAGGGAAACACCATATATTTT. Translating gives CASRGPSQGNTIYF.

CDR3 amino acids: CASSIRVTEAFF. The CDR3 region has the DNA TGTGCCAGCAGCATAAGGGTGACTGAAGCTTTCTTT. V gene TRBV28 combines with J gene TRBJ1-1, with D uncertain. Trimming took off 6 bases at V and 5 bases at J, with 10 bases between the two ends. This CDR3 region has 12 residues. Per germline, CDR1 MDHEN and CDR2 SYDVKM.

The V and J genes are TRBV7-9 and TRBJ1-2; 7 bases map to TRBD1. Looked up from germline, CDR1 is SEHNR and CDR2 is FQNEAQ (reference sequence). After removal of 1 base from V and 5 bases from J, the junction contained 10 bases not matched to a gene. CDR3 length: 16 residues. The CDR3 is CASSLGGTVSTYGYTF. The CDR3 DNA is TGTGCCAGCAGCTTAGGGGGGACAGTGTCGACGTATGGCTACACCTTC.